Shown below are 31 T cell receptor beta chains from a single sample sequenced in a study of blood T cell repertoires in COVID-19. Generated by immunoSEQ multiplex PCR, the TCRdb table keeps only in-frame clones and is missing some. Of 170,000 or so clones detected, approximately 91% appear once; the ten largest clones hold approximately 0.5%. The sequenced material came from peripheral blood. The receptor source for this set is a man in his fifties or sixties with acute or convalescent COVID-19.

The chain recombines TRBV11-3 with TRBJ2-3; D perhaps matches TRBD1 (5 bases). V was pared by 2 bases and J by 4 bases, with 7 bases between. The CDR3 loop spans 13 amino acids. Germline CDR1 SGHNT, CDR2 YENEEA. DNA for the CDR3: TGTGCCAGCAGCTTAAAGGGGCCAGATACGCAGTATTTT. This gives the protein CASSLKGPDTQYF.

This chain connects TRBV18 to TRBJ2-3; the D gene is possibly TRBD1 (6 bases). The CDR3 sequence is 14 residues long. Germline lookup yields CDR1 KGHSH and CDR2 LQKENI. The V end lost 3 bases, the J end lost 2 bases, and 9 bases lay between the germline ends. CDR3 sequence (DNA): TGTGCCAGCTCACCTCAGGGGTACACAGATACGCAGTATTTT. Its protein is CASSPQGYTDTQYF.

V usage is TRBV5-6 and J usage is TRBJ1-6, with 9 nucleotides matching TRBD1. This CDR3 has 14 residues. V dropped 4 bases and J dropped 10; count of bases not matched to a gene: 6. Germline-derived CDR1 and CDR2 are SGHDT and YYEEEE. The CDR3 is CASSTGTGRSPLHF. The CDR3 nucleotides read TGTGCCAGCAGCACAGGGACAGGGAGGTCACCCCTCCACTTT.

The rearrangement uses TRBV4-3 and TRBJ1-5, with D uncertain. The CDR3 is made up of 13 amino acids. The V gene's germline CDR1 is LGHNA and CDR2 YSLEER. Trimming cost V 0 bases and J 5 bases, with 5 bases left between them. The CDR3, as DNA: TGCGCCAGCAGCCAAGATCTCGATCAGCCCCAGCATTTT. It yields the protein CASSQDLDQPQHF.

The chain couples TRBV7-9 to TRBJ1-2; 12 bases align to TRBD1. Per the germline V gene, CDR1 is SEHNR and CDR2 is FQNEAQ (reference sequence). Trimming removed 5 bases from V and 2 bases from J; junction bases left unmatched: 6. The CDR3 extends over 16 amino acids. CDR3 residues: CASSQHGTGGNYGYTF. In nucleotides, the CDR3 is TGTGCCAGCAGCCAACATGGGACAGGGGGCAACTATGGCTACACCTTC.

This sequence joins TRBV19 and TRBJ1-3, with D tentatively TRBD1 (5 bases). This CDR3 spans 15 amino acids. The germline V gene encodes CDR1 LNHDA and CDR2 SQIVND (reference sequence). The V end was cut by 5 bases, the J end by 2 bases, with 13 bases between. For the CDR3, the DNA is TGTGCCAGTAGTTCCCGGCGGGGCGCTGGAAACACCATATATTTT. Protein sequence: CASSSRRGAGNTIYF.

The gene calls are TRBV6-1 and TRBJ2-3, with D unclear. V lost 2 bases and J lost 5, with 8 bases in between. This CDR3 is built from 13 residues. Germline CDR1 and CDR2: MNHNS and SASEGT. CDR3 region: CASSETRRDTQYF. CDR3 coding DNA: TGTGCCAGCAGTGAAACGAGGAGAGATACGCAGTATTTT.

J is TRBJ1-3 and V is TRBV18, with a tentative D call TRBD1 (5 bases). The V end lost 4 bases, the J end lost 0 bases, and 10 bases lay between the germline ends. This CDR3 region has 15 residues. Germline V gives CDR1 KGHSH, CDR2 LQKENI. Here the CDR3 DNA reads TGTGCCAGCTCACACGGACAAAACTCTGGAAACACCATATATTTT. It specifies CASSHGQNSGNTIYF. The complete variable domain, with remaining parts taken from reference TRBV18 and TRBJ1-3, reads NAGVMQNPRHLVRRRGQEARLRCSPMKGHSHVYWYRQLPEEGLKFMVYLQKENIIDESGMPKERFSAEFPKEGPSILRIQQVVRGDSAAYFCASSHGQNSGNTIYFGEGSWLTVV.

The chain joins TRBV2 to TRBJ2-1, with D perhaps TRBD1 (5 bases). This CDR3 region has 15 residues. Germline V lookup: CDR1 SNHLY, CDR2 FYNNEI. V was shortened by 4 bases and J by 5 bases, with 15 bases between the two germline ends. DNA of the CDR3: TGTGCCAGCAGTGGAAGAGGATGGGGCAACAATGAGCAGTTCTTC. It yields the protein CASSGRGWGNNEQFF.

The rearrangement links TRBV10-3 to TRBJ2-1; possibly TRBD1 for D (6 bases). The germline V and J ends were trimmed by 0 bases and 8 bases, with 14 bases remaining between them. This CDR3 contains 15 residues. CDR1 and CDR2 from the germline V gene are ENHRY and SYGVKD. Written as DNA, the CDR3 is TGTGCCATCAGTGAGTCGGTTCAGGGGAATGATGAGCAGTTCTTC. This codes for CAISESVQGNDEQFF.

V gene TRBV28 combines with J gene TRBJ1-2; no clear D. The CDR3 extends over 13 amino acids. Trimming removed 4 bases from V and 7 bases from J, with 13 bases in between. The germline gives CDR1 MDHEN, CDR2 SYDVKM. The CDR3 coding sequence is TGTGCCAGCAGTTCAGGAATGGGTGCTGGCTACACCTTC. Translating it yields CASSSGMGAGYTF.

This clone was observed a handful of times. The CDR3 is CASSWEPTANYGYTF. The CDR3 nucleotides are TGCGCCAGCAGCTGGGAACCGACAGCTAACTATGGCTACACCTTC. This chain links TRBV5-1 with TRBJ1-2; possibly TRBD1 for D (5 bases). V was clipped by 3 bases and J by 0 bases, with 12 bases between them. Germline-derived CDR1 and CDR2 are SGHRS and YFSETQ. This CDR3 is built from 15 residues.

As regards this clone: The junction does not match germline at one end; this may be a read error. This chain links TRBV7-7 with TRBJ1-1; TRBD1 is a possible D gene (6 bases). CDR3 length: 13 residues. Germline values: CDR1 SSHAT, CDR2 FNYEAQ (reference sequence). CDR3 residues: CASSRDINTEAFF. CDR3 DNA: TGTGCTAGCAGCAGGGACATAAACACTGAAGCTTTCTTT.

V gene TRBV5-5 combines with J gene TRBJ2-5; tentatively, D is TRBD1 (7 bases). Trimming cost V 5 bases and J 2 bases, with 25 bases left between them. The CDR3 has 18 residues. CDR1 SGHKS and CDR2 YYEKEE come from the germline V gene (reference sequence). This CDR3 is CASSYLATGGTAQETQYF. CDR3 sequence (DNA): TGTGCCAGCAGTTATCTGGCCACTGGCGGGACAGCACAAGAGACCCAGTACTTC.

Notes on this clone: Germline is not matched at one junction end, which may reflect a read error. V is TRBV4-3 and J is TRBJ2-1; TRBD2 matches 11 bases. The CDR3 covers 15 residues. Germline V lookup: CDR1 LGHNA, CDR2 YSLEER. CDR3 protein: CASSQNPRASGGRVF. CDR3 nucleotides: TGCGCCAGCAGCCAAAACCCTCGGGCTAGCGGGGGGAGGGTCTTC.

The chain recombines TRBV5-1 with TRBJ2-5, with a possible D match to TRBD2 (8 bases). The CDR3 is made up of 15 amino acids. Between the trimmed V and J ends, which lost 2 bases and 4 bases, there was a span of 15 bases. Germline V CDR1 and CDR2: SGHRS, YFSETQ. The chain's CDR3 is CASSFGTRGPETQYF. The CDR3 DNA reads as TGCGCCAGCAGCTTTGGGACTAGGGGGCCAGAGACCCAGTACTTC.

The CDR3 DNA sequence: TGCGCCAGCAGCTTGTCGGGAATAGGCAATCAGCCCCAGCATTTT. This codes for CASSLSGIGNQPQHF. The chain carries TRBV5-1 and TRBJ1-5; D unclear. The germline V gene has CDR1 SGHRS and CDR2 YFSETQ. The CDR3 sequence is 15 residues long. The V and J ends lost 1 base and 2 bases respectively, with 10 bases between them.

The rearrangement links TRBV4-1 to TRBJ1-2; a possible D gene is TRBD1 (5 bases). This CDR3 is 15 amino acids long. V was pared by 0 bases and J by 5 bases, with 13 bases between. The V gene's germline CDR1 is MGHRA and CDR2 YSYEKL. The CDR3 nucleotides read TGCGCCAGCAGCCAAGATAGCAGGGAAGGGTATGGCTACACCTTC. It codes for CASSQDSREGYGYTF.

The V and J genes are TRBV4-2 and TRBJ2-3; 8 bases align to TRBD2. The CDR3 contains 16 residues. The trim removed 1 base at V and 4 bases at J, leaving 7 bases unmatched. Germline V CDR1 and CDR2: LGHNA, YNFKEQ. The CDR3 sequence: CASSQGGTSLADTQYF. CDR3 coding DNA: TGTGCCAGCAGCCAAGGGGGGACTAGTTTGGCAGATACGCAGTATTTT.

J is TRBJ1-1 and V is TRBV6-2 or TRBV6-3; D not resolved. The V end lost 5 bases, the J end lost 1 base, and 17 bases lay between the germline ends. CDR1 and CDR2 (germline): MNHEY, SVGEGT. The CDR3 contains 16 residues. CDR3 sequence: CASSHLMPRGNTEAFF. CDR3 sequence (DNA): TGTGCCAGCAGTCACCTGATGCCCCGGGGGAACACTGAAGCTTTCTTT.

The chain carries TRBV7-6 and TRBJ1-1, with 7 bases lining up with TRBD1. Germline CDR1 and CDR2: SGHVS and FNYEAQ. V shed 4 bases, J shed 1 base, and the junction held 6 bases outside the gene matches. The CDR3 length is 15 residues. In DNA form, the CDR3 reads TGTGCCAGCAGCTCATACAGGGGTTCGAACACTGAAGCTTTCTTT. Translation: CASSSYRGSNTEAFF.

The chain is built from TRBV7-8 and TRBJ1-1, with 8 bases lining up with TRBD1. CDR3 length equals 15 residues. After removal of 3 bases from V and 1 base from J, the junction contained 4 bases not matched to a gene. CDR1 is SGHVS and CDR2 is FQNEAQ in the germline V gene. The CDR3 DNA reads TGTGCCAGCAGCTTTTCCGGACAGGGGAACACTGAAGCTTTCTTT. Protein product: CASSFSGQGNTEAFF.

The chain is built from TRBV7-3 and TRBJ1-1; D uncertain. With 1 base removed from V and 5 bases from J, the gap between germline ends came to 11 bases. The CDR3 runs 14 residues. From germline, CDR1 is SGHTA and CDR2 FQGTGA. The CDR3 here is CASSLSGSETEAFF. CDR3 coding DNA: TGTGCCAGCAGCTTAAGTGGCTCGGAGACTGAAGCTTTCTTT.

The rearrangement uses TRBV20-1 and TRBJ1-5; possible D gene TRBD1, 6 bases. Germline CDR1 and CDR2: DFQATT and SNEGSKA (reference sequence). The CDR3 runs to 11 residues. Trimming stripped 3 bases from V and 6 bases from J, with 6 bases between. For the CDR3, the DNA is TGCAGTGCTAGGACAGGTCAGCCCCAGCATTTT. It is translated as CSARTGQPQHF.

The CDR3 coding sequence is TGCGCCAGCAGCCAAGACAGGGCGCGCACTGAAGCTTTCTTT. Translation gives CASSQDRARTEAFF. The rearrangement joins TRBV4-3 to TRBJ1-1, with a tentative D call TRBD1 (5 bases). V was clipped by 0 bases and J by 4 bases, with 9 bases between them. The CDR3 contains 14 residues. Germline CDR1 and CDR2: LGHNA and YSLEER.

The V and J genes are TRBV18 and TRBJ2-3, with 7 bases that match TRBD2. Germline-derived CDR1 and CDR2 are KGHSH and LQKENI. V lost 3 bases and J lost 1; bases outside the gene matches: 4. This CDR3 has 15 residues. The CDR3 bases are TGTGCCAGCTCACCGGGTACTAGCGGCACAGATACGCAGTATTTT. As protein: CASSPGTSGTDTQYF.

A note on this clone: This sample also contains other DNA sequences that code for the same CDR3. The genes are TRBV28 and TRBJ2-2, with TRBD2 matching 15 bases. The CDR3 consists of 18 residues. Germline CDR1 and CDR2: MDHEN and SYDVKM. Trimming took 4 bases from V and 7 from J; bases not matched to a gene: 10. CDR3 in DNA: TGTGCCAGCAGTTATTTTGGGACTAGCGGGAGGCGAGGCGGGGAGCTGTTTTTT. Protein sequence: CASSYFGTSGRRGGELFF. Complete variable domain (other parts from reference TRBV28 and TRBJ2-2): DVKVTQSSRYLVKRTGEKVFLECVQDMDHENMFWYRQDPGLGLRLIYFSYDVKMKEKGDIPEGYSVSREKKERFSLILESASTNQTSMYLCASSYFGTSGRRGGELFFGEGSRLTVL.

The chain joins TRBV7-8 to TRBJ2-1, with TRBD1 identical over 10 bases. V was pared by 4 bases and J by 0 bases, with 6 bases of the junction left unmatched. From germline, CDR1 is SGHVS and CDR2 FQNEAQ. The CDR3 sequence is 17 residues long. In DNA form, the CDR3 reads TGTGCCAGCAGCTCCGGGACAGGGGCGAGCTCCTACAATGAGCAGTTCTTC. Amino acids: CASSSGTGASSYNEQFF.

The chain couples TRBV4-1 to TRBJ2-1; 12 bases map to TRBD1. V dropped 2 bases and J dropped 3; count of bases not matched to a gene: 11. The CDR3 is 19 residues long. Germline CDR1 is MGHRA and CDR2 is YSYEKL. CDR3 nucleotides: TGCGCCAGCAGCCAAACCGGGACAGGGGGCCCCCTTAGCTACAATGAGCAGTTCTTC. Residues: CASSQTGTGGPLSYNEQFF.

The chain couples TRBV5-1 to TRBJ2-5; tentatively, D is TRBD2 (7 bases). Trimming took 0 bases from V and 4 from J, leaving 10 bases between them. The CDR3 totals 14 residues. The germline V gene has CDR1 SGHRS and CDR2 YFSETQ. CDR3 sequence (DNA): TGCGCCAGCAGCTTGGACAGGGAGGGAGAGACCCAGTACTTC. Translation: CASSLDREGETQYF.

The chain recombines TRBV30 with TRBJ2-1, with TRBD2 identical over 9 bases. The CDR3 consists of 14 residues. Germline CDR1 is GTSNPN and CDR2 is SVGIG (reference sequence). The J segment lost 2 bases and the V segment lost 4 bases, leaving 3 bases of the junction unmatched. CDR3 residues: CAWTLAGTYNEQFF. For the CDR3, the DNA is TGTGCCTGGACCCTAGCGGGGACCTACAATGAGCAGTTCTTC. The full variable domain, with the rest looked up from reference TRBV30 and TRBJ2-1, is SQTIHQWPATLVQPVGSPLSLECTVEGTSNPNLYWYRQAAGRGLQLLFYSVGIGQISSEVPQNLSASRPQDRQFILSSKKLLLSDSGFYLCAWTLAGTYNEQFFGPGTRLTVL.